The 10 T cell receptor beta chains presented below share a single source sample, sequenced in a study of blood T cell repertoires in COVID-19. The repertoire was sequenced with immunoSEQ multiplex PCR; TCRdb's copy has only in-frame clones and lacks some. This table holds tens of thousands of clones, approximately 84% found once. The sample taken for sequencing was peripheral blood. The receptor source for this set is a man aged 50 to 60 with acute or convalescent COVID-19.

With respect to this clone: This CDR3 is also generated by other DNA sequences in the sample. This chain's CDR3 is CASSLDGGGYGYTF. The CDR3 DNA follows: TGCGCCAGCAGCTTGGATGGGGGCGGCTATGGCTACACCTTC. This chain connects TRBV5-1 to TRBJ1-2; possible D gene TRBD1, 6 bases. The V gene's germline CDR1 is SGHRS and CDR2 YFSETQ. V lost 0 bases, J lost 4 bases, and 10 bases lay in between. The CDR3 has 14 amino acids.

This clone was observed a handful of times. The gene calls are TRBV11-2 and TRBJ2-2, with D maybe TRBD1 (6 bases). Deletions cut 5 bases from V and 10 bases from J, with 11 bases between. The CDR3 totals 12 residues. Germline V gives CDR1 SGHAT, CDR2 FQNNGV. In DNA form, the CDR3 reads TGTGCCAGCAGCAGGACAGTTCAGGAGCTGTTTTTT. Its protein product is CASSRTVQELFF. The full variable domain, in which reference TRBV11-2 and TRBJ2-2 provide the parts outside the CDR3, is EAGVAQSPRYKIIEKRQSVAFWCNPISGHATLYWYQQILGQGPKLLIQFQNNGVVDDSQLPKDRFSAERLKGVDSTLKIQPAKLEDSAVYLCASSRTVQELFFGEGSRLTVL.

Note on this clone: Mismatch with germline at one junction end may stem from a read error. V and J are TRBV10-1 and TRBJ2-3, with 8 nucleotides matching TRBD1. CDR3 length: 13 residues. Germline CDR1 reads WNHNN; CDR2 reads SYGVQD (reference sequence). CDR3 in amino acids: CTSSDRGRDTQYF. The CDR3 nucleotides read TGCACCAGCAGTGACAGGGGTCGGGATACGCAGTATTTT.

The chain combines TRBV2 with TRBJ2-3; 10 bases match TRBD2. Looked up from germline, CDR1 is SNHLY and CDR2 is FYNNEI. This CDR3 has 15 residues. Trimming took 7 bases from V and 1 from J; bases not matched to a gene: 5. DNA of the CDR3: TGTGCCAGCAACCTAGCGGGGGACGGCACAGATACGCAGTATTTT. Protein: CASNLAGDGTDTQYF.

The J gene is TRBJ2-7, the V gene TRBV3-1 (or the pseudogene TRBV3-2); 11 nucleotides agree with TRBD1. In germline, CDR1 is LGHDT, CDR2 YNNKEL (reference sequence). Trimming at V came to 0 bases and at J to 3 bases, leaving 1 base not matched to a gene. The CDR3 has 15 residues. The CDR3 coding sequence is TGTGCCAGCAGCCAAGAGGGGACAGGGGGCTACGAGCAGTACTTC. This codes for CASSQEGTGGYEQYF.

Note on this clone: This may be a read error: a much more frequent sequence differs by one nucleotide. J is TRBJ2-3 and V is TRBV11-2; D not resolved. The germline CDR1 and CDR2 sequences are SGHAT and FQNNGV. With 5 bases removed from V and 0 bases from J, the gap between germline ends came to 3 bases. This CDR3 is built from 12 residues. This CDR3 is CASSLSTDTQYF. In DNA, the CDR3 is TGTGCCAGCAGCCTGAGCACAGATACGCAGTATTTT. Variable domain in full (rest from reference TRBV11-2 and TRBJ2-3): EAGVAQSPRYKIIEKRQSVAFWCNPISGHATLYWYQQILGQGPKLLIQFQNNGVVDDSQLPKDRFSAERLKGVDSTLKIQPAKLEDSAVYLCASSLSTDTQYFGPGTRLTVL.

This chain uses TRBV10-2 with TRBJ1-1; 12 bases are shared with TRBD1. The CDR3 is 14 residues long. Losses at the gene ends were 6 bases for V and 10 bases for J; bases not matched to a gene: 9. The germline V gene encodes CDR1 WSHSY and CDR2 SAAADI. The CDR3 loop is CASRGQGAENGAFF. The CDR3 DNA reads as TGCGCCAGCAGGGGACAGGGGGCAGAAAATGGAGCTTTCTTT.

This clone was seen a few times. This chain joins TRBV7-9 and TRBJ1-5, with 7 positions matching TRBD1. The CDR3 length is 13 residues. The junction had 8 bases not matched to a gene; V was cut back by 5 bases and J by 10 bases. The germline V gene encodes CDR1 SEHNR and CDR2 FQNEAQ (reference sequence). CDR3 DNA: TGTGCCAGCAGCCACGAGGACAGGCGACCCCAGCATTTT. Its translation is CASSHEDRRPQHF.

This sequence joins TRBV5-1 and TRBJ1-4; possible D gene TRBD1, 6 bases. CDR1 SGHRS and CDR2 YFSETQ come from the germline V gene. Trimming took 4 bases from V and 4 from J, leaving 17 bases between them. CDR3 size: 16 residues. This chain's CDR3 is CASSPGTPGGNEKLFF. CDR3 sequence (DNA): TGCGCCAGCAGCCCGGGGACACCTGGAGGTAATGAAAAACTGTTTTTT.

A single count supports this clone. The chain couples TRBV5-4 to TRBJ2-1, with 9 positions matching TRBD1. The CDR3 runs 15 residues. J was trimmed by 7 bases and V by 4 bases; bases with no gene match: 9. CDR1 and CDR2 from the germline V gene are SGHNT and YYREEE (reference sequence). The DNA for the CDR3 is TGTGCCAGCAGCCCCCCGACAGGGGGAATGAATGAGCAGTTCTTC. As protein: CASSPPTGGMNEQFF.